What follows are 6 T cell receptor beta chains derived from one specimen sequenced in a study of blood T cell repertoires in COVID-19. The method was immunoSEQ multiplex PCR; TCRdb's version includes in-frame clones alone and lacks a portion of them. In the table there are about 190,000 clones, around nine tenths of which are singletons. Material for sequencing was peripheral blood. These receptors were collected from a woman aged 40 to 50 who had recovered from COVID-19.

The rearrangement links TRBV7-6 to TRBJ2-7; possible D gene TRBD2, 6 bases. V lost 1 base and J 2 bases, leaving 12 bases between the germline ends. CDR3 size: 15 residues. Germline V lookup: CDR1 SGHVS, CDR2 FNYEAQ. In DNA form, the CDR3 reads TGTGCCAGCAGCTTAGGTCTGGCGGGGCCCTACGAGCAGTACTTC. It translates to CASSLGLAGPYEQYF.

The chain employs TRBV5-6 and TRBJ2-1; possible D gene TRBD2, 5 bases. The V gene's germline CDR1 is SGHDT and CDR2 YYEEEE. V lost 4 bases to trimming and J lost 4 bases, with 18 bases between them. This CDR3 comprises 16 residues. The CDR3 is CASSTTMGGRYNEQFF. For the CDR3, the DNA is TGTGCCAGCAGCACCACCATGGGCGGGCGTTACAATGAGCAGTTCTTC. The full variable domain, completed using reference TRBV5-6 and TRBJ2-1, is DAGVTQSPTHLIKTRGQQVTLRCSPKSGHDTVSWYQQALGQGPQFIFQYYEEEERQRGNFPDRFSGHQFPNYSSELNVNALLLGDSALYLCASSTTMGGRYNEQFFGPGTRLTVL.

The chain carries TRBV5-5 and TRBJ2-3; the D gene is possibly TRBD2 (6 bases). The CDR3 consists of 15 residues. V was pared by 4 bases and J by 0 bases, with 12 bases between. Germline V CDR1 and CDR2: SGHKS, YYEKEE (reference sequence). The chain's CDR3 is CASSPGTSSTDTQYF. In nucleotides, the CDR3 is TGTGCCAGCAGCCCCGGGACTTCCAGCACAGATACGCAGTATTTT.

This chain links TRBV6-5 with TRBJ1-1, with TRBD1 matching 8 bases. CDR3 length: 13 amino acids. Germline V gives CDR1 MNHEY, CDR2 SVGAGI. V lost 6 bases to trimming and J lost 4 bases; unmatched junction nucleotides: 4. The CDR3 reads CASRRRGLTEAFF. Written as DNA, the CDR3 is TGTGCCAGCAGACGCAGGGGGCTCACTGAAGCTTTCTTT.

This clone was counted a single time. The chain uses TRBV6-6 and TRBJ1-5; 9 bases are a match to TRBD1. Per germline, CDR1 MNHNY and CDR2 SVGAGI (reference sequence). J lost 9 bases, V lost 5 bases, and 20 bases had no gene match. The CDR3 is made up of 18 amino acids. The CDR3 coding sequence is TGTGCCAGCAGTCCCATCCCGTCTGGGACAGGGAGAAAATGGCCCCAGCATTTT. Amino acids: CASSPIPSGTGRKWPQHF.

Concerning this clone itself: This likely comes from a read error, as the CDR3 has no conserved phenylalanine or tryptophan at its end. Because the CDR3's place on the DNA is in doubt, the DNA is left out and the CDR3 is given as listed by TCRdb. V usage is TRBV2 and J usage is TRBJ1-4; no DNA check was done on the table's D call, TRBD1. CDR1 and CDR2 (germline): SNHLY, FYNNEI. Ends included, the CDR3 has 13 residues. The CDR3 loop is CASSEGLLGRARL.